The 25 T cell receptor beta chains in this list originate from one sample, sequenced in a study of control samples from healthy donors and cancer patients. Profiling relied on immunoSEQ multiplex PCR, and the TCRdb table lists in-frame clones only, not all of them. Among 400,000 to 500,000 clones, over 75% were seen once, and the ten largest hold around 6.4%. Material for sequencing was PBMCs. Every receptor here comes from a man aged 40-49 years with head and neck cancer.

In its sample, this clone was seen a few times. The DNA for the CDR3 is TGTGCCAGCAGTGAAGGGGGGGGCATCTATAATTCACCCCTCCACTTT. It is translated as CASSEGGGIYNSPLHF. The J gene is TRBJ1-6, the V gene TRBV6-1, with a possible D match to TRBD1 (6 bases). Between the trimmed V and J ends, which lost 1 base and 3 bases, there was a span of 10 bases. This CDR3 comprises 16 residues. Germline V gives CDR1 MNHNS, CDR2 SASEGT.

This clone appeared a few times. The CDR3, as DNA: TGTGCCAGCAGTCCGGGACAGGCTACTTTAAACTCCTACAATGAGCAGTTCTTC. Translation gives CASSPGQATLNSYNEQFF. This chain links TRBV7-8 with TRBJ2-1; 8 nucleotides line up with TRBD1. With 6 bases clipped from V and 0 bases from J, the junction kept 13 bases outside the gene matches. The germline V gene has CDR1 SGHVS and CDR2 FQNEAQ. The CDR3 has 18 amino acids. Full variable domain (rest looked up from reference TRBV7-8 and TRBJ2-1): GAGVSQSPRYKVAKRGQDVALRCDPISGHVSLFWYQQALGQGPEFLTYFQNEAQLDKSGLPSDRFFAERPEGSVSTLKIQRTQQEDSAVYLCASSPGQATLNSYNEQFFGPGTRLTVL.

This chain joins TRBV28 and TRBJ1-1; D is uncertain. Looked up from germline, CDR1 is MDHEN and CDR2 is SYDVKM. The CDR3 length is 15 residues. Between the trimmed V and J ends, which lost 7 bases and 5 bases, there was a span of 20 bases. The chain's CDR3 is CASNLARRGETEAFF. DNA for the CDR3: TGTGCCAGCAACCTCGCCCGGCGCGGCGAGACTGAAGCTTTCTTT.

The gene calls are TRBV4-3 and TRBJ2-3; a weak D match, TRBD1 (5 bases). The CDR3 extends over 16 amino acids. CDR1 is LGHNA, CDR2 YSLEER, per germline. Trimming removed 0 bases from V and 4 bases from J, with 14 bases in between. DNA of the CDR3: TGCGCCAGCAGCCAAGATCGAGGCAGGGCGGCAGATACGCAGTATTTT. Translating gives CASSQDRGRAADTQYF.

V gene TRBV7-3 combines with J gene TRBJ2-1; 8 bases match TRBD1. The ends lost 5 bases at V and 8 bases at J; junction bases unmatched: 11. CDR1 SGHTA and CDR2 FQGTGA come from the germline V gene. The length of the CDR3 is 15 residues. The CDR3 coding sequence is TGTGCCAGCAGCCCCGGACAGGGTCGTAGGGATGAGCAGTTCTTC. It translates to CASSPGQGRRDEQFF.

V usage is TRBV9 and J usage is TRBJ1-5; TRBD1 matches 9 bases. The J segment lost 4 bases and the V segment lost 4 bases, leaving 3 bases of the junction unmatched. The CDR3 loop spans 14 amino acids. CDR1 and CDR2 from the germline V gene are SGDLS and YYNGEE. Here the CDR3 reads CASSPGQGNQPQHF. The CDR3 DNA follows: TGTGCCAGCAGCCCCGGACAGGGGAATCAGCCCCAGCATTTT.

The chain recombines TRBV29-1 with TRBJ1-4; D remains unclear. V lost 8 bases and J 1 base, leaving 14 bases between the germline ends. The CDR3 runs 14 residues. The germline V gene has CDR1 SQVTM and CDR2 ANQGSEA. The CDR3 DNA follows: TGCAGCTTTCGCCGGGATTTAACTAATGAAAAACTGTTTTTT. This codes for CSFRRDLTNEKLFF. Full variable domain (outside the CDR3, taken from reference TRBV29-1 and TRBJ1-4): SAVISQKPSRDICQRGTSLTIQCQVDSQVTMMFWYRQQPGQSLTLIATANQGSEATYESGFVIDKFPISRPNLTFSTLTVSNMSPEDSSIYLCSFRRDLTNEKLFFGSGTQLSVL.

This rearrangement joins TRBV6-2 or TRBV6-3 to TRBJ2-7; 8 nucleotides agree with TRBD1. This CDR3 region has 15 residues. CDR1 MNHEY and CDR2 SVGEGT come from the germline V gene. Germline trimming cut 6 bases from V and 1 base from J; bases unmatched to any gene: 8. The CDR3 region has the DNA TGTGCCAGCAGCCAGGACAGGGCAGGGTCCTACGAGCAGTACTTC. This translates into CASSQDRAGSYEQYF.

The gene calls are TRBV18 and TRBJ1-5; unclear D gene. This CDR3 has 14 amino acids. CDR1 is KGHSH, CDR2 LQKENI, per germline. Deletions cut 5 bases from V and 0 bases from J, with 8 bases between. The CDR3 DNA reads TGTGCCAGCTCATTGAAGGATAGCAATCAGCCCCAGCATTTT. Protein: CASSLKDSNQPQHF.

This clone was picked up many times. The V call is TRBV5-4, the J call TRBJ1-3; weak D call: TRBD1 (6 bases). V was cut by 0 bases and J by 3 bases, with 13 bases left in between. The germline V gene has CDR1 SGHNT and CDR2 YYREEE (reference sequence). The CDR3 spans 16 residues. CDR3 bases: TGTGCCAGCAGCTTGGCCCCGGCAGGGGATGGAAACACCATATATTTT. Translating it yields CASSLAPAGDGNTIYF.

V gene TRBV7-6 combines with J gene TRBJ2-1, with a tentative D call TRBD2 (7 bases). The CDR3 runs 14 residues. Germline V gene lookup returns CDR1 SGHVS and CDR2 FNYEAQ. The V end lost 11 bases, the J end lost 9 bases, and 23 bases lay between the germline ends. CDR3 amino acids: CAVRGARSAGEQFF. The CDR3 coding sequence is TGTGCCGTCCGGGGGGCGAGATCCGCGGGTGAGCAGTTCTTC.

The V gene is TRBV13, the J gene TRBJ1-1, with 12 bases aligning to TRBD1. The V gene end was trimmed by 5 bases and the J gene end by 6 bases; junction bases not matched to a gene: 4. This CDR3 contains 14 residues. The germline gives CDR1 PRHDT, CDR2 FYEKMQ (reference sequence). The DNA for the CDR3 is TGTGCCAGCAGCCCGGGGACAGGGGGCTCTGAAGCTTTCTTT. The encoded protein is CASSPGTGGSEAFF.

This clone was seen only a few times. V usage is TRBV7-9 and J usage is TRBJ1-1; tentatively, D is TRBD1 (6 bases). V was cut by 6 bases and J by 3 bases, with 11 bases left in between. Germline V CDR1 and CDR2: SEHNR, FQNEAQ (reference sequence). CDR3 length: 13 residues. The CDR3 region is CASSSQGDTEAFF. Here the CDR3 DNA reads TGTGCCAGCAGTTCACAGGGAGACACTGAAGCTTTCTTT.

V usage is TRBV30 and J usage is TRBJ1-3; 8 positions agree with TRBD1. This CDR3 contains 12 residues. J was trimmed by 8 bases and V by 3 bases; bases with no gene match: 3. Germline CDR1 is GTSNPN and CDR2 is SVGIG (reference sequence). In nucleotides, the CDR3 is TGTGCCTGGAGACCGACAGGGGACACCATATATTTT. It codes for CAWRPTGDTIYF.

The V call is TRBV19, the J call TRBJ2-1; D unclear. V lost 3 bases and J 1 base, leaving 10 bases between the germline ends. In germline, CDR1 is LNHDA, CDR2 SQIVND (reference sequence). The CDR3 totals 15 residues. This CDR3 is CASSIAILSYNEQFF. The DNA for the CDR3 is TGTGCCAGTAGTATCGCTATTTTATCCTACAATGAGCAGTTCTTC.

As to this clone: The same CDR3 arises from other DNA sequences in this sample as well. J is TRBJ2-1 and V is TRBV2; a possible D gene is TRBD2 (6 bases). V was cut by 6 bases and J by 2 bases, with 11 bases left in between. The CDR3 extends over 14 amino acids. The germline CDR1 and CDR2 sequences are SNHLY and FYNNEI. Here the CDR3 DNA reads TGTGCCAGCAGGGGGGGTACTACCTACAATGAGCAGTTCTTC. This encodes CASRGGTTYNEQFF.

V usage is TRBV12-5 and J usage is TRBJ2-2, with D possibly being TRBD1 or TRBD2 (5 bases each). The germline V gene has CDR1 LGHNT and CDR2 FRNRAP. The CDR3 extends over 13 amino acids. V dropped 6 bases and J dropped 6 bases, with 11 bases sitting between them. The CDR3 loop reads CASGVPGPGELFF. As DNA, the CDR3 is TGTGCTAGTGGAGTTCCGGGGCCCGGGGAGCTGTTTTTT.

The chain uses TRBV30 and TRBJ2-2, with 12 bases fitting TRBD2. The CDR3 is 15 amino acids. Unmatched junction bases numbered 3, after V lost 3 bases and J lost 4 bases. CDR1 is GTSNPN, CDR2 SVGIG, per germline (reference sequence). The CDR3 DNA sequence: TGTGCCTGGAGCCCGACTAGCGGGGGCACCGGGGAGCTGTTTTTT. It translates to CAWSPTSGGTGELFF.

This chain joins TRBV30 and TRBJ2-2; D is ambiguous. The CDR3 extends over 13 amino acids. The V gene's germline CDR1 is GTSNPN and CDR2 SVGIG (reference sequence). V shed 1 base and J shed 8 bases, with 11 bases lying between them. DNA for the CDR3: TGTGCCTGGAGTGCATTAGGAGCGGGGGAGCTGTTTTTT. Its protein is CAWSALGAGELFF.

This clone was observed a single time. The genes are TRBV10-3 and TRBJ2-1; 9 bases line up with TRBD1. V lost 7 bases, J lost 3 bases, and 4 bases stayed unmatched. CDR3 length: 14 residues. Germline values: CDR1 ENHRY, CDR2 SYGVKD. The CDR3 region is CAIKGQGDYNEQFF. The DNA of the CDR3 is TGTGCCATCAAGGGACAGGGTGACTACAATGAGCAGTTCTTC.

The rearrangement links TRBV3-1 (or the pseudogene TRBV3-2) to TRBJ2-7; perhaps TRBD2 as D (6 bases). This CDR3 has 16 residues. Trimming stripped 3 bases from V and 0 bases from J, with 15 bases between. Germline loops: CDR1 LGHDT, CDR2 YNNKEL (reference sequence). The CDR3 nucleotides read TGTGCCAGCAGCCAGGTTGGGGGGTTTAGCTCCTACGAGCAGTACTTC. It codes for CASSQVGGFSSYEQYF.

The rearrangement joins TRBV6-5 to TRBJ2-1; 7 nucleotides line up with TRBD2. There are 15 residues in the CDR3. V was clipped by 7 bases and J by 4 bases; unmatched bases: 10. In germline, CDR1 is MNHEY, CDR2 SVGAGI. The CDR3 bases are TGTGCCAGCACTCGAAACCGAGCGGGATACAATGAGCAGTTCTTC. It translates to CASTRNRAGYNEQFF.

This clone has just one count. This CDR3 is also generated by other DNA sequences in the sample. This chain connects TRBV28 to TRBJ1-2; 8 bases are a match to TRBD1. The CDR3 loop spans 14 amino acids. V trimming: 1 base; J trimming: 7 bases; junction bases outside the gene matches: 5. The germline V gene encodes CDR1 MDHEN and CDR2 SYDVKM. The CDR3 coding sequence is TGTGCCAGCAGTTTATCAGGGGGCGCGCCTGGCTACACCTTC. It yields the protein CASSLSGGAPGYTF.

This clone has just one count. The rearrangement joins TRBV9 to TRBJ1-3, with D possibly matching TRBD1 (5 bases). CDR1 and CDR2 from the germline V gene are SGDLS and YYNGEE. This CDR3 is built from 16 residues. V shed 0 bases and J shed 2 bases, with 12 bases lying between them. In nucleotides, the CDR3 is TGTGCCAGCAGCGTAGGAGTGGGGGGTACTGGAAACACCATATATTTT. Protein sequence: CASSVGVGGTGNTIYF.

CDR3 DNA sequence: TGTGCCAGCAGTTATTACTCGGGCTCAACTAATGAAAAACTGTTTTTT. Translating gives CASSYYSGSTNEKLFF. The V call is TRBV6-5, the J call TRBJ1-4; D gene unclear. With 3 bases removed from V and 0 bases from J, the gap between germline ends came to 11 bases. The CDR3 spans 16 residues. Germline CDR1 and CDR2: MNHEY and SVGAGI.